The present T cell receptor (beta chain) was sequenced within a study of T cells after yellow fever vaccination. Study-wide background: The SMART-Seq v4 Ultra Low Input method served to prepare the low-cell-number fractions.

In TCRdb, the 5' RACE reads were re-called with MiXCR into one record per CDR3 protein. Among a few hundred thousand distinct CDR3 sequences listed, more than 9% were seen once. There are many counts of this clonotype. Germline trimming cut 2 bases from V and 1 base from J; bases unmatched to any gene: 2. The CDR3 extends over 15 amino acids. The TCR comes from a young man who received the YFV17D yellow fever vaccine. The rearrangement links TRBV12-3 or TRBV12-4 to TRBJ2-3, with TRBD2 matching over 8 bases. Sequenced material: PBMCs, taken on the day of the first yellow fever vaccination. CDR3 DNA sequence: TGTGCCAGCAGTTTATGGCGGGGGGGCACAGATACGCAGTATTTT. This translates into CASSLWRGGTDTQYF.